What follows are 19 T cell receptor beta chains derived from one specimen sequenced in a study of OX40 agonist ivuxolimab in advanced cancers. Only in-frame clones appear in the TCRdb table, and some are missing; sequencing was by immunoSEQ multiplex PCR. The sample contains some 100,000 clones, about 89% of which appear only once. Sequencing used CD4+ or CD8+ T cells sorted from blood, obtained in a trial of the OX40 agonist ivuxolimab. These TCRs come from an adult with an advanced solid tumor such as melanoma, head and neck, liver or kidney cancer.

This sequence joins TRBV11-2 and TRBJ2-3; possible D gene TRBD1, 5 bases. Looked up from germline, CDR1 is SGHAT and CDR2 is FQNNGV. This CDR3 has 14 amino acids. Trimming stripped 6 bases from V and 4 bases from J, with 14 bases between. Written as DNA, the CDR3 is TGTGCCAGCAGTCACTCAGGGCGCGCAGATACGCAGTATTTT. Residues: CASSHSGRADTQYF.

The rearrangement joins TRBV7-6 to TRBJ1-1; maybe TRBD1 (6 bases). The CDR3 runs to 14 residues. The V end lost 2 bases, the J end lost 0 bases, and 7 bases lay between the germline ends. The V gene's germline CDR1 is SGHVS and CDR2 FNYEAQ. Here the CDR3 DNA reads TGTGCCAGCAGCTTAAGGGGGGTGAACACTGAAGCTTTCTTT. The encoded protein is CASSLRGVNTEAFF.

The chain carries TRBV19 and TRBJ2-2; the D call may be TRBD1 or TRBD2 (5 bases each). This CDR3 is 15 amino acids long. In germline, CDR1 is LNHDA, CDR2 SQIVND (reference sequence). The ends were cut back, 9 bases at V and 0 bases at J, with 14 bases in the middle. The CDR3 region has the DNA TGTGCCAGCGTAGTTGGGGGAGCGAACACCGGGGAGCTGTTTTTT. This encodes CASVVGGANTGELFF. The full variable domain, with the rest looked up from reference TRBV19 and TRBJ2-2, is DGGITQSPKYLFRKEGQNVTLSCEQNLNHDAMYWYRQDPGQGLRLIYYSQIVNDFQKGDIAEGYSVSREKKESFPLTVTSAQKNPTAFYLCASVVGGANTGELFFGEGSRLTVL.

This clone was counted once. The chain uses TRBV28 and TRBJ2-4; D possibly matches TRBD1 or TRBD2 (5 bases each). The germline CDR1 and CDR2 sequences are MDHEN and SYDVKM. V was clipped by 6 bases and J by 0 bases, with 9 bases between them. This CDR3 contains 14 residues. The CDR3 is CASRTGAAKNIQYF. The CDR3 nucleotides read TGTGCCAGCAGAACCGGGGCAGCCAAAAACATTCAGTACTTC. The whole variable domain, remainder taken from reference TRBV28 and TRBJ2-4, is DVKVTQSSRYLVKRTGEKVFLECVQDMDHENMFWYRQDPGLGLRLIYFSYDVKMKEKGDIPEGYSVSREKKERFSLILESASTNQTSMYLCASRTGAAKNIQYFGAGTRLSVL.

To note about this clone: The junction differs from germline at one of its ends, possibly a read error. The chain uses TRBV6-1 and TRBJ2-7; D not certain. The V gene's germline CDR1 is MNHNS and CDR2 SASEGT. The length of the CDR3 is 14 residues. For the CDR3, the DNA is TGTGCCAGCACGTCTGACCCACGAGCACGTACCTTTCGCTTC. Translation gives CASTSDPRARTFRF.

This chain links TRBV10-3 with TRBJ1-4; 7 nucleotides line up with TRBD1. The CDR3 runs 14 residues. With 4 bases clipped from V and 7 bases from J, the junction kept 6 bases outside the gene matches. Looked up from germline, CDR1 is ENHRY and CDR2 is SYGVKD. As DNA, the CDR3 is TGTGCCATCAGTGCAGGGGGGGATGGTGAAAAACTGTTTTTT. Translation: CAISAGGDGEKLFF.

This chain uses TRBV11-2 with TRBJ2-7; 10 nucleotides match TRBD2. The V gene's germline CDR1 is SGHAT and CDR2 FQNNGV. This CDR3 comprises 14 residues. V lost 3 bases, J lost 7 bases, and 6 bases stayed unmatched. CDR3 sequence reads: CASSFSSGSREQYF. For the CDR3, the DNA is TGTGCCAGCAGCTTTTCTAGCGGGAGTCGTGAGCAGTACTTC.

CDR3 amino acids: CASSLAVGGGSYEQYF. Here the CDR3 DNA reads TGCGCCAGCAGCTTGGCCGTGGGAGGCGGGTCCTACGAGCAGTACTTC. The chain carries TRBV5-1 and TRBJ2-7, with a tentative D call TRBD2 (6 bases). CDR1 is SGHRS, CDR2 YFSETQ, per germline. This CDR3 has 16 amino acids. V lost 0 bases, J lost 1 base, and 14 bases lay in between.

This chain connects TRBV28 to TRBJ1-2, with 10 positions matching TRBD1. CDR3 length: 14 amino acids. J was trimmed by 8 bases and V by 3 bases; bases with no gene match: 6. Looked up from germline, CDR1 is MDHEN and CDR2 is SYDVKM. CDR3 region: CASSLGTGARGYTF. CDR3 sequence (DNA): TGTGCCAGCAGTTTGGGGACAGGGGCCCGGGGCTACACCTTC.

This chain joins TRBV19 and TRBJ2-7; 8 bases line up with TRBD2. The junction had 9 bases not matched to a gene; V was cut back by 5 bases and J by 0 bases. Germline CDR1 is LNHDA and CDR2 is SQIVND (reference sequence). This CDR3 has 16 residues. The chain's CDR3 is CASSPGGVKSSYEQYF. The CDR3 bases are TGTGCCAGTAGTCCCGGGGGGGTCAAGAGCTCCTACGAGCAGTACTTC.

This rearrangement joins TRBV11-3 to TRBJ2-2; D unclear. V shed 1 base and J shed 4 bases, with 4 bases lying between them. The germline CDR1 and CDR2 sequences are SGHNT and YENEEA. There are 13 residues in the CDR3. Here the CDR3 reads CASSLGPTGELFF. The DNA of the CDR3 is TGTGCCAGCAGCTTAGGACCCACCGGGGAGCTGTTTTTT.

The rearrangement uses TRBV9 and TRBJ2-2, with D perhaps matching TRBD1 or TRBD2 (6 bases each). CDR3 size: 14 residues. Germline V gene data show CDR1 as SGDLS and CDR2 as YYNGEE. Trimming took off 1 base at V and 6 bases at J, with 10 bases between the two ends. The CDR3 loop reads CASSVYGGPGELFF. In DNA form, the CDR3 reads TGTGCCAGCAGCGTATACGGGGGCCCCGGGGAGCTGTTTTTT.

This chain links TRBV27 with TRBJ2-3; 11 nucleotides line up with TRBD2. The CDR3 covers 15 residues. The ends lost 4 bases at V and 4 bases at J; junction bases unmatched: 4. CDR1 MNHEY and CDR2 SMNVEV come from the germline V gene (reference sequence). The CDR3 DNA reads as TGTGCCAGCAGTTCCCTAGCGGGGGGAGCAGATACGCAGTATTTT. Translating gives CASSSLAGGADTQYF.

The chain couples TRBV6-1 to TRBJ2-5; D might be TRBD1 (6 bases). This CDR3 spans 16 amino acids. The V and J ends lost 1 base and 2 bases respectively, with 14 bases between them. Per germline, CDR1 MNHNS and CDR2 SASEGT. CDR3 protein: CASSEDRGYGQETQYF. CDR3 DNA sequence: TGTGCCAGCAGTGAAGATAGGGGGTATGGACAAGAGACCCAGTACTTC.

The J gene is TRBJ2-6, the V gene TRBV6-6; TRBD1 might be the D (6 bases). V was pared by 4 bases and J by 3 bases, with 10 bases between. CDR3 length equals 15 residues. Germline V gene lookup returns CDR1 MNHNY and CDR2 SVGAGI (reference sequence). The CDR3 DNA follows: TGTGCCAGCAGTTCCGGGACACGTGGGGCCAACGTCCTGACTTTC. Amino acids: CASSSGTRGANVLTF.

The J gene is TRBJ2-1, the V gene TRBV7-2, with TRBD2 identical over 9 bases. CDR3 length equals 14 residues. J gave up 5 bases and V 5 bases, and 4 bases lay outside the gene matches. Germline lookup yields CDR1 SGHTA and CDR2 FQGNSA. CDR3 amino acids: CASSPGTSNNEQFF. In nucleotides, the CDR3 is TGTGCCAGCAGCCCAGGGACTAGCAACAATGAGCAGTTCTTC.

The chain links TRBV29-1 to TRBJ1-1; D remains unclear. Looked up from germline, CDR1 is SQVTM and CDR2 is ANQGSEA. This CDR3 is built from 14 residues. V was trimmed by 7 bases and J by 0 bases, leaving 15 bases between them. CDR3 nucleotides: TGCAGCGCCACTGTGCTGGGAATGAACACTGAAGCTTTCTTT. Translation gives CSATVLGMNTEAFF.

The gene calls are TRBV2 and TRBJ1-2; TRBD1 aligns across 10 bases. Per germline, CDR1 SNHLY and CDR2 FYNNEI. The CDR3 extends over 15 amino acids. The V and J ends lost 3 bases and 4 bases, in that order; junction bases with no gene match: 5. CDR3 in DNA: TGTGCCAGCAGTGAGGCGGGACAGGGGATCTATGGCTACACCTTC. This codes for CASSEAGQGIYGYTF.

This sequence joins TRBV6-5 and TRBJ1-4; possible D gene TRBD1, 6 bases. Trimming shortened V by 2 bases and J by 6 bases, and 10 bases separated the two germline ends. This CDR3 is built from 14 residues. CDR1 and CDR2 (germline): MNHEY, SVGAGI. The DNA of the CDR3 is TGTGCCAGCAGTTACGTCCCAGGGGATGAAAAACTGTTTTTT. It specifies CASSYVPGDEKLFF.